These T cell receptor beta chains were read from a single sample in a study of beta chain features in type 1 diabetes. This table comes from immunoSEQ multiplex PCR, and its TCRdb copy is limited to in-frame clones, with some not included. Of a few hundred thousand clones detected, roughly 13% appear once; the ten largest clones hold roughly 0.02%. The sample comprised naive CD4+ T cells from blood. Receptors originate from a man in his thirties or forties with type 1 diabetes. Each CDR3 is given with its conserved first and last residue. D genes are given only for firm matches. Clone size is given for some rows only: seen once, a few or many times, or a class if the clone is expanded.

J: TRBJ1-5
size: few
V: TRBV6-1
D: NA
DNA: TGTGCCAGCAGTGAGCAGGGAGGTTTTAGCAATCAGCCCCAGCATTTT
CDR3: CASSEQGGFSNQPQHF

J: TRBJ1-1
size: few
V: TRBV11-2
D: TRBD1
DNA: TGTGCCAGCAGCAAACAGGGGGCGCGGGCCACTGAAGCTTTCTTT
CDR3: CASSKQGARATEAFF

J: TRBJ2-7
size: NA
V: TRBV7-9
D: TRBD1
DNA: TGTGCCAGCAGCTTCCAGGACAGGGGGCGCGAGCAGTACTTC
CDR3: CASSFQDRGREQYF

J: TRBJ2-5
size: few
V: TRBV20-1
D: NA
DNA: TGCAGTGCTAATCAGGAGACCCAGTACTTC
CDR3: CSANQETQYF

J: TRBJ2-7
size: few
V: TRBV29-1
D: TRBD1
DNA: TGCAGCGTTCAAGACAGGGTTGGTTACGAGCAGTACTTC
CDR3: CSVQDRVGYEQYF

J: TRBJ2-7
size: NA
V: TRBV5-1
D: TRBD2
DNA: TGCGCCAGCAGCTCGACTGGCGGGAGCAGGTACGAGCAGTACTTC
CDR3: CASSSTGGSRYEQYF

J: TRBJ2-2
size: few
V: TRBV4-1
D: TRBD1
DNA: TGCGCCAGCAGCCAAGCCGGGACAGGAGTTGTCAGAGCGAACACCGGGGAGCTGTTTTTT
CDR3: CASSQAGTGVVRANTGELFF

J: TRBJ2-5
size: few
V: TRBV30
D: NA
DNA: TGTGCCTGGAGTGTACATCTCGCAGGGCCCAGAGAGACCCAGTACTTC
CDR3: CAWSVHLAGPRETQYF

J: TRBJ2-1
size: NA
V: TRBV5-6
D: TRBD2
DNA: TGTGCCAGCAGCTTACCTAGCGGGGGGCTAAATGAGCAGTTCTTC
CDR3: CASSLPSGGLNEQFF

J: TRBJ2-1
size: NA
V: TRBV11-2
D: TRBD2
DNA: TGTGCCAGCAGCGGGACTAGCGGGATTAATGAGCAGTTCTTC
CDR3: CASSGTSGINEQFF

J: TRBJ1-2
size: few
V: TRBV9
D: NA
DNA: TGTGCCAGCAGCGGAGCCTTTTTGGAGGGGAGAGGAGGCTACACCTTC
CDR3: CASSGAFLEGRGGYTF

J: TRBJ1-2
size: NA
V: TRBV29-1
D: TRBD1
DNA: TGCAGCGTTGAAGAGGTCAGGGGGTCAGGCGGCTACACCTTC
CDR3: CSVEEVRGSGGYTF

J: TRBJ2-2
size: few
V: TRBV25-1
D: TRBD1
DNA: TGTGCCAGCCGGGACAGCAACACCGGGGAGCTGTTTTTT
CDR3: CASRDSNTGELFF

J: TRBJ2-1
size: few
V: TRBV9
D: NA
DNA: TGTGCCAGCAGCGTAGACCGGGGGACCTACAATGAGCAGTTCTTC
CDR3: CASSVDRGTYNEQFF

J: TRBJ2-1
size: few
V: TRBV5-6
D: NA
DNA: NA
CDR3: CASSLVAGGALMFF

J: TRBJ2-6
size: NA
V: TRBV5-1
D: NA
DNA: TGCGCCAGCAGCTGGACTTATTCCTCTGGGGCCAACGTCCTGACTTTC
CDR3: CASSWTYSSGANVLTF

J: TRBJ2-1
size: few
V: TRBV29-1
D: NA
DNA: TGCAGCGCTTACGCGGGATTTGAGCAGTTCTTC
CDR3: CSAYAGFEQFF

J: TRBJ2-7
size: few
V: TRBV11-2
D: NA
DNA: TGTGCCAGCAGCTTAGCTCCACAGTTCTACGAGCAGTACTTC
CDR3: CASSLAPQFYEQYF

J: TRBJ1-1
size: NA
V: TRBV18
D: NA
DNA: TGTGCCAGCTCACCAGCGGGAAACACTGAAGCTTTCTTT
CDR3: CASSPAGNTEAFF

J: TRBJ1-5
size: NA
V: TRBV6-4
D: NA
DNA: TGTGCCAGCAGTCCCCAGGTACATCAGCCCCAGCATTTT
CDR3: CASSPQVHQPQHF

J: TRBJ2-7
size: NA
V: TRBV7-8
D: NA
DNA: TGTGCCAGCAGCTTAGTCGGACTGTCCTACGAGCAGTACTTC
CDR3: CASSLVGLSYEQYF

J: TRBJ1-4
size: NA
V: TRBV2
D: NA
DNA: TGTGCCAGCAGTGTTGGTCCAACGGATGAAAAACTGTTTTTT
CDR3: CASSVGPTDEKLFF

J: TRBJ2-6
size: few
V: TRBV29-1
D: NA
DNA: TGCAGCGTTACCGAGGGTGCTGGGGCCAACGTCCTGACTTTC
CDR3: CSVTEGAGANVLTF

J: TRBJ2-3
size: NA
V: TRBV4-1
D: NA
DNA: TGCGCCAGCAGCCAAGCGAGACTCAGGGATCGGGCAGATACGCAGTATTTT
CDR3: CASSQARLRDRADTQYF

J: TRBJ1-1
size: few
V: TRBV18
D: NA
DNA: TGTGCCAGCTCACCGAGAGACATGAACACTGAAGCTTTCTTT
CDR3: CASSPRDMNTEAFF

J: TRBJ2-2
size: NA
V: TRBV10-3
D: NA
DNA: TGTGCCACTCGCGGACGGGGTGACGGGGAGCTGTTTTTT
CDR3: CATRGRGDGELFF

J: TRBJ2-1
size: NA
V: TRBV7-8
D: TRBD2
DNA: TGTGCCAGCAGGCGAGCCCCTAGCGGAGCCGGCTACAATGAGCAGTTCTTC
CDR3: CASRRAPSGAGYNEQFF